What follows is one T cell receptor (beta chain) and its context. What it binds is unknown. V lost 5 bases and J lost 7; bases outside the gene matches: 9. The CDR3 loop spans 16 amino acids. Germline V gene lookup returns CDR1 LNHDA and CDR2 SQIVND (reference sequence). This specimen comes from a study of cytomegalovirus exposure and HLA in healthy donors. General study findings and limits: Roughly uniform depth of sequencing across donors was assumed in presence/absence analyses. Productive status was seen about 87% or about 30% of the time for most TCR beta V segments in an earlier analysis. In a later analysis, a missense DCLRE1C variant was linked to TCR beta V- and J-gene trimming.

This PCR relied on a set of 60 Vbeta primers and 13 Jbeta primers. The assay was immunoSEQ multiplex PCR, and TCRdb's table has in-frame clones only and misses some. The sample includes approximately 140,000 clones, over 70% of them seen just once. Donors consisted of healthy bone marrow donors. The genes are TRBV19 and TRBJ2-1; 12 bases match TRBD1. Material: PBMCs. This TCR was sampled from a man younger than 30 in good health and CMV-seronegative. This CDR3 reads CASSLRGTGGKNEQFF. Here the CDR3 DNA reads TGTGCCAGTAGTCTTCGTGGGACAGGGGGCAAGAATGAGCAGTTCTTC.